Sequencing of this TCR beta chain was carried out in a study of T cell responses to AZD1222 COVID-19 vaccine. Study-wide results and limits: Donors skewed white British and female; clonal diversity was possibly underestimated.

This CDR3 contains 13 residues. Per germline, CDR1 KGHSH and CDR2 LQKENI. The V and J ends lost 3 bases and 8 bases, in that order; junction bases with no gene match: 4. This clone was seen once. The antigen is unknown. Libraries were prepared by immunoSEQ multiplex PCR; TCRdb keeps only in-frame clonotypes and omits some of them. The sample holds around 190,000 clones; approximately 90% are singletons and the top ten take approximately 1.6%. The source was peripheral blood, collected 28 days after the second AZD1222 dose. The TCR comes from an adult who received the AZD1222 COVID-19 vaccine. This chain links TRBV18 with TRBJ1-2; 9 bases align to TRBD1. This CDR3 reads CASSPRQGGGYTF. The DNA for the CDR3 is TGTGCCAGCTCACCGCGACAGGGGGGAGGCTACACCTTC.